What follows describes a single T cell receptor (beta chain). Profiling relied on immunoSEQ multiplex PCR, and the TCRdb table lists in-frame clones only, not all of them. The table lists about 39,000 clones, 91% of them singletons. The source of the sample is a study of PD-L1 blockade in urothelial cancer. Overall study: Patients had undergone 0 to 3 prior chemotherapy regimens. At 6 weeks and at 3 weeks (second dose) after treatment start, blood was analyzed. A median blood sample held roughly 150,000 T cells and more than 80,000 unique TCRs.

Specified time point: pretreatment peripheral blood. V was clipped by 0 bases and J by 2 bases; unmatched bases: 8. CDR1 and CDR2 (germline): SGHTA, FQGTGA. The CDR3 is 18 amino acids. The chain couples TRBV7-3 to TRBJ2-3, with 10 bases identical to TRBD2. The clonotype comes from a woman aged 55 to 70 with urothelial cancer. Sample: PBMCs, taken around atezolizumab (anti-PD-L1) treatment. The CDR3 spells CASSLTLPSGGATDTQYF. CDR3 coding DNA: TGTGCCAGCAGCTTAACACTTCCTAGCGGGGGAGCCACAGATACGCAGTATTTT.